The 18 T cell receptor beta chains below were found in one sample sequenced in a study of T cells after somatic rescue of genetic block. TCRdb's copy holds only in-frame clones and misses some; the assay was immunoSEQ multiplex PCR. The profile shows 80,000 to 100,000 clones, 85% to 90% of them singletons. The sequencing sample was made of peripheral blood mononuclear cells (PBMCs). All receptors derive from a young woman.

CDR3 sequence reads: CASSLDPSSGNYNEQFF. CDR3 DNA sequence: TGTGCCAGCAGCTTAGATCCTTCTAGCGGGAATTACAATGAGCAGTTCTTC. This sequence joins TRBV11-3 and TRBJ2-1; 9 bases match TRBD2. Unmatched junction bases numbered 7, after V lost 0 bases and J lost 4 bases. Looked up from germline, CDR1 is SGHNT and CDR2 is YENEEA. This CDR3 contains 17 residues.

The V and J genes are TRBV4-2 and TRBJ1-3, with D uncertain. Trimming took 0 bases from V and 0 from J, leaving 18 bases between them. In germline, CDR1 is LGHNA, CDR2 YNFKEQ. This CDR3 comprises 19 residues. CDR3 sequence reads: CASSQDLMRRLHSGNTIYF. CDR3 DNA sequence: TGTGCCAGCAGCCAAGATCTAATGAGGAGGCTCCACTCTGGAAACACCATATATTTT.

The rearrangement uses TRBV11-2 and TRBJ1-5; D unresolved. The length of the CDR3 is 14 residues. V lost 0 bases to trimming and J lost 5 bases, with 8 bases between them. Per germline, CDR1 SGHAT and CDR2 FQNNGV. CDR3 sequence (DNA): TGTGCCAGCAGCTTAGATCTGGGGTATCAGCCCCAGCATTTT. Translation gives CASSLDLGYQPQHF.

The CDR3 sequence: CSARLKGGTEAFF. CDR3 coding DNA: TGCAGCGCCAGGTTAAAGGGGGGCACTGAAGCTTTCTTT. The rearrangement joins TRBV29-1 to TRBJ1-1, with a weak D call TRBD1 (6 bases). Germline CDR1 is SQVTM and CDR2 is ANQGSEA. The V and J ends lost 7 bases and 4 bases respectively, with 16 bases between them. The CDR3 loop spans 13 amino acids.

This clone was observed a handful of times. The rearrangement links TRBV7-2 to TRBJ2-1; 12 positions agree with TRBD2. The CDR3 has 16 residues. Trimming took 0 bases from V and 10 from J; bases not matched to a gene: 7. Germline V gives CDR1 SGHTA, CDR2 FQGNSA. CDR3 nucleotides: TGTGCCAGCAGCTTAGCAGAGGCTAGCGGGAGGGACGAGCAGTTCTTC. It specifies CASSLAEASGRDEQFF.

The chain employs TRBV2 and TRBJ1-6; a possible D gene is TRBD1 (6 bases). The germline V gene has CDR1 SNHLY and CDR2 FYNNEI. The CDR3 spans 16 residues. Deletions cut 4 bases from V and 6 bases from J, with 16 bases between. This chain's CDR3 is CASSVNRELRNSPLHF. The CDR3 DNA sequence: TGTGCCAGCAGTGTGAACAGGGAGCTTCGTAATTCACCCCTCCACTTT. Full variable domain (remainder filled in from reference TRBV2 and TRBJ1-6): EPEVTQTPSHQVTQMGQEVILRCVPISNHLYFYWYRQILGQKVEFLVSFYNNEISEKSEIFDDQFSVERPDGSNFTLKIRSTKLEDSAMYFCASSVNRELRNSPLHFGNGTRLTVT.

Of note for this clone: The same CDR3 arises from other DNA sequences in this sample as well. The rearrangement links TRBV20-1 to TRBJ2-3; D unclear. The germline V gene has CDR1 DFQATT and CDR2 SNEGSKA (reference sequence). Trimming removed 5 bases at V and 0 bases at J, with 3 bases between. CDR3 length equals 11 residues. Here the CDR3 DNA reads TGCAGTGCTCCGAGCACAGATACGCAGTATTTT. Translating it yields CSAPSTDTQYF.

The chain is built from TRBV7-8 and TRBJ2-5; 7 bases agree with TRBD2. With V trimmed by 1 base and J by 5 bases, 7 bases remained unmatched. Germline values: CDR1 SGHVS, CDR2 FQNEAQ. CDR3 length equals 15 residues. CDR3 residues: CASSLVRGRGETQYF. The CDR3 DNA sequence: TGTGCCAGCAGCTTAGTTCGCGGGAGAGGCGAGACCCAGTACTTC.

The genes are TRBV19 and TRBJ2-6; 8 bases agree with TRBD1. Trimming cost V 9 bases and J 0 bases; bases outside gene matches: 1. Germline assignment: CDR1 LNHDA and CDR2 SQIVND (reference sequence). This CDR3 contains 14 residues. The CDR3 coding sequence is TGTGCCAGCGACAGGGGCTCTGGGGCCAACGTCCTGACTTTC. Amino acid sequence: CASDRGSGANVLTF.

The chain is built from TRBV19 and TRBJ2-1, with 11 bases identical to TRBD2. This CDR3 has 17 residues. Germline CDR1 reads LNHDA; CDR2 reads SQIVND (reference sequence). Trimming cost V 4 bases and J 5 bases; bases outside gene matches: 10. The CDR3 sequence is CASSTESSGRLNNEQFF. CDR3 nucleotide sequence: TGTGCCAGTAGTACCGAATCTAGCGGGAGGTTGAACAATGAGCAGTTCTTC.

The chain combines TRBV19 with TRBJ1-2; possible D gene TRBD1, 6 bases. CDR1 LNHDA and CDR2 SQIVND come from the germline V gene (reference sequence). The CDR3 has 14 amino acids. V lost 3 bases and J 6 bases, leaving 14 bases between the germline ends. Here the CDR3 DNA reads TGTGCCAGTAGTATCGAGCGACAGGTCCATGGCTACACCTTC. As protein: CASSIERQVHGYTF.

The chain recombines TRBV11-1 with TRBJ1-3, with unresolved D. Germline lookup yields CDR1 SGHAT and CDR2 FQDESV (reference sequence). The CDR3 has 17 residues. The V and J ends lost 5 bases and 0 bases respectively, with 17 bases between them. In DNA form, the CDR3 reads TGTGCCAGCAGCCGCCCCGGCGGAACCCTCTCTGGAAACACCATATATTTT. Translation: CASSRPGGTLSGNTIYF. Filled out from reference TRBV11-1 and TRBJ1-3, the complete variable domain reads EAEVAQSPRYKITEKSQAVAFWCDPISGHATLYWYRQILGQGPELLVQFQDESVVDDSQLPKDRFSAERLKGVDSTLKIQPAELGDSAMYLCASSRPGGTLSGNTIYFGEGSWLTVV.

The chain carries TRBV28 and TRBJ1-4; maybe TRBD1 (6 bases). The CDR3 covers 13 residues. Trimming cost V 4 bases and J 4 bases, with 7 bases left between them. Germline V gives CDR1 MDHEN, CDR2 SYDVKM. The CDR3 coding sequence is TGTGCCAGCAGTTCAGGGGTTAATGAAAAACTGTTTTTT. This codes for CASSSGVNEKLFF. Looking up the rest from reference TRBV28 and TRBJ1-4 gives the full variable domain: DVKVTQSSRYLVKRTGEKVFLECVQDMDHENMFWYRQDPGLGLRLIYFSYDVKMKEKGDIPEGYSVSREKKERFSLILESASTNQTSMYLCASSSGVNEKLFFGSGTQLSVL.

The J gene is TRBJ1-1, the V gene TRBV28; TRBD1 agrees at 10 bases. Looked up from germline, CDR1 is MDHEN and CDR2 is SYDVKM. Trimming took 5 bases from V and 4 from J; bases not matched to a gene: 4. The CDR3 totals 14 residues. This CDR3 is CASSTTGGVTEAFF. The CDR3 DNA reads TGTGCCAGCAGTACGACAGGGGGCGTCACTGAAGCTTTCTTT.

This chain links TRBV18 with TRBJ1-4, with 10 bases identical to TRBD1. The CDR3 is 15 residues long. Germline trimming cut 3 bases from V and 7 bases from J; bases unmatched to any gene: 5. Germline CDR1 and CDR2: KGHSH and LQKENI. CDR3 loop: CASSPGQGGLEKLFF. CDR3 DNA: TGTGCCAGCTCACCTGGACAGGGGGGACTTGAAAAACTGTTTTTT.

CDR3 in amino acids: CASSQVGSRDEQYF. The DNA of the CDR3 is TGTGCCAGCAGCCAAGTCGGGAGTCGAGACGAGCAGTACTTC. V and J are TRBV4-2 and TRBJ2-7; perhaps TRBD2 as D (6 bases). CDR1 and CDR2 from the germline V gene are LGHNA and YNFKEQ. The CDR3 length is 14 residues. V dropped 1 base and J dropped 5 bases, with 12 bases sitting between them.

The rearrangement links TRBV7-8 to TRBJ1-1; no clear D gene. The CDR3 has 18 residues. In germline, CDR1 is SGHVS, CDR2 FQNEAQ. V was cut by 2 bases and J by 1 base, with 20 bases left in between. CDR3 sequence (DNA): TGTGCCAGCAGCTTAATGCAACAATTTCGGCGAGGGAACACTGAAGCTTTCTTT. This encodes CASSLMQQFRRGNTEAFF.

The V gene is TRBV5-1, the J gene TRBJ2-5; the D is unclear. V lost 4 bases and J 0 bases, leaving 4 bases between the germline ends. Germline V gene lookup returns CDR1 SGHRS and CDR2 YFSETQ. The CDR3 loop spans 12 amino acids. CDR3 residues: CASSPYQETQYF. The CDR3, as DNA: TGCGCCAGCAGCCCGTACCAAGAGACCCAGTACTTC.